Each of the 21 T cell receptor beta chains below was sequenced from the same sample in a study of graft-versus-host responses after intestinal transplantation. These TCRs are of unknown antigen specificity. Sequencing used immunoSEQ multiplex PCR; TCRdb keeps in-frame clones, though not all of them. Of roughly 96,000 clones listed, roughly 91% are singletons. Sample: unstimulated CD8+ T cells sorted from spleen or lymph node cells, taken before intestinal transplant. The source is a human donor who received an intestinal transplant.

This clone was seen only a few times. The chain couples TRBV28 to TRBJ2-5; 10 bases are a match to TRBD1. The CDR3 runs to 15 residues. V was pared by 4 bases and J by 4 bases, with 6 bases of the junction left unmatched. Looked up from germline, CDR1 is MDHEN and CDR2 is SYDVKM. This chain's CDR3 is CASSYGTGAGETQYF. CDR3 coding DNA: TGTGCCAGCAGTTACGGGACAGGGGCGGGAGAGACCCAGTACTTC. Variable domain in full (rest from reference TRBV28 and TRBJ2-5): DVKVTQSSRYLVKRTGEKVFLECVQDMDHENMFWYRQDPGLGLRLIYFSYDVKMKEKGDIPEGYSVSREKKERFSLILESASTNQTSMYLCASSYGTGAGETQYFGPGTRLLVL.

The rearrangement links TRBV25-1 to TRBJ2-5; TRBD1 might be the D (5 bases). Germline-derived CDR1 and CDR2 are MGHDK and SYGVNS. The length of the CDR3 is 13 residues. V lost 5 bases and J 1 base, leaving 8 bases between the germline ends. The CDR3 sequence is CASSHDSQETQYF. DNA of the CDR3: TGTGCCAGCAGTCATGACAGCCAAGAGACCCAGTACTTC. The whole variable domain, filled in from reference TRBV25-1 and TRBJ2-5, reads EADIYQTPRYLVIGTGKKITLECSQTMGHDKMYWYQQDPGMELHLIHYSYGVNSTEKGDLSSESTVSRIRTEHFPLTLESARPSHTSQYLCASSHDSQETQYFGPGTRLLVL.

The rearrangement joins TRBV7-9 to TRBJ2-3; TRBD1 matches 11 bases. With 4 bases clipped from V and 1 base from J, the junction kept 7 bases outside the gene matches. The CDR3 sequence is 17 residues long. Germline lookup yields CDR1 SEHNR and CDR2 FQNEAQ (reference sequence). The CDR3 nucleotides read TGTGCCAGCAGCTCATGGACAGGGGGCGTAGGCACAGATACGCAGTATTTT. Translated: CASSSWTGGVGTDTQYF.

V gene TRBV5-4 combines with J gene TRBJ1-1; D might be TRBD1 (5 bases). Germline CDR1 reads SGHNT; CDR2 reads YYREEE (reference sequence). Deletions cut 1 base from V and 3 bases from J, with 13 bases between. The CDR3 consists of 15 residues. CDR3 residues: CASSLWGEEYTEAFF. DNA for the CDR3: TGTGCCAGCAGCTTGTGGGGGGAGGAATACACTGAAGCTTTCTTT.

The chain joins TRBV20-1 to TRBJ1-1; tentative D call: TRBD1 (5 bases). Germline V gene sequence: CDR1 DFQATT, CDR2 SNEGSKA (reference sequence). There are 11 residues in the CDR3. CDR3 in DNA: TGCGGGGGGGGAGTGAACACTGAAGCTTTCTTT. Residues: CGGGVNTEAFF.

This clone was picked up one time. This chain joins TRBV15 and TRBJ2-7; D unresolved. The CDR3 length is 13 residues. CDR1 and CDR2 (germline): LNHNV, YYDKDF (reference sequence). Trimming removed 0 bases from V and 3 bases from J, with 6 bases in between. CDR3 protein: CATSREGHYEQYF. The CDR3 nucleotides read TGTGCCACCAGCAGAGAGGGCCACTACGAGCAGTACTTC.

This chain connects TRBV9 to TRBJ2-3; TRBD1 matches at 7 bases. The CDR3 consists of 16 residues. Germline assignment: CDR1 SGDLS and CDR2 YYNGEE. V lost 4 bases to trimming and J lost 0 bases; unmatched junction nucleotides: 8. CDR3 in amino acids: CASSPGQVTSTDTQYF. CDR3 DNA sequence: TGTGCCAGCAGCCCAGGACAGGTTACAAGCACAGATACGCAGTATTTT. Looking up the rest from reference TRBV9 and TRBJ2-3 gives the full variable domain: DSGVTQTPKHLITATGQRVTLRCSPRSGDLSVYWYQQSLDQGLQFLIQYYNGEERAKGNILERFSAQQFPDLHSELNLSSLELGDSALYFCASSPGQVTSTDTQYFGPGTRLTVL.

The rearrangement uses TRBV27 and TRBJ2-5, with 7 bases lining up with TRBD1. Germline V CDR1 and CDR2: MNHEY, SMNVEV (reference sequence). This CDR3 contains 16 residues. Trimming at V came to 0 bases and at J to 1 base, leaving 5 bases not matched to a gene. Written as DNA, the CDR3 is TGTGCCAGCAGTTTATCCCTAGGGACAGTCCAAGAGACCCAGTACTTC. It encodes CASSLSLGTVQETQYF.

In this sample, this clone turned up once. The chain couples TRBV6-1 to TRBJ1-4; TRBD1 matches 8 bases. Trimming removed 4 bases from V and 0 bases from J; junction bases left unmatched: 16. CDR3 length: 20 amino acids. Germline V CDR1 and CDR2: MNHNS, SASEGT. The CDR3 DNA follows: TGTGCCAGCAGTGCAATGGGACAGGCGCACCTACCCGCAACTAATGAAAAACTGTTTTTT. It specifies CASSAMGQAHLPATNEKLFF.

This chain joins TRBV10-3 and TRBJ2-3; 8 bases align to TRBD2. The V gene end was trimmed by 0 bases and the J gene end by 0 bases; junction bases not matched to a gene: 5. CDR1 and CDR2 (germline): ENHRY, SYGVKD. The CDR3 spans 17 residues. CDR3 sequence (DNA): TGTGCCATCAGTGAGTCAATCTGGACTAGCAGCACAGATACGCAGTATTTT. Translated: CAISESIWTSSTDTQYF.

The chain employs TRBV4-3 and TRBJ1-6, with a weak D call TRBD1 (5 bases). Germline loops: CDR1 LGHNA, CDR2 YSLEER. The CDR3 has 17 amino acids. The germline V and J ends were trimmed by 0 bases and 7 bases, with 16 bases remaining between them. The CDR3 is CASSQDRAGGNNSPLHF. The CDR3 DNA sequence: TGCGCCAGCAGCCAAGATCGGGCTGGGGGGAACAATTCACCCCTCCACTTT.

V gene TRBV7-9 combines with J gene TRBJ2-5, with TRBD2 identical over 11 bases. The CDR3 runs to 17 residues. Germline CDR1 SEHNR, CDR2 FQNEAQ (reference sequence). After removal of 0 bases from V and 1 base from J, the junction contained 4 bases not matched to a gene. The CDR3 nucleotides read TGTGCCAGCAGCTTAGCCCTAGCGGGGGGTCTCCAAGAGACCCAGTACTTC. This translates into CASSLALAGGLQETQYF.

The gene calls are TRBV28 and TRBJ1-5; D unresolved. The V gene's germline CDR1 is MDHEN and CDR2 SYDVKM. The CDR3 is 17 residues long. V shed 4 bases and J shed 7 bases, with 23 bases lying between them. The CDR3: CASSWSLWVVPNQPQHF. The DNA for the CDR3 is TGTGCCAGCAGTTGGAGCCTATGGGTCGTCCCGAACCAGCCCCAGCATTTT.

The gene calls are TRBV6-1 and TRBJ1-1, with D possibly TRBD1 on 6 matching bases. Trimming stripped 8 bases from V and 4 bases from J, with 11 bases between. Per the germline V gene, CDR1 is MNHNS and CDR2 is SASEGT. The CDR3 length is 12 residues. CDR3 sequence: CASPGGGTEAFF. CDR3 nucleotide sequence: TGTGCCAGCCCGGGGGGCGGCACTGAAGCTTTCTTT.

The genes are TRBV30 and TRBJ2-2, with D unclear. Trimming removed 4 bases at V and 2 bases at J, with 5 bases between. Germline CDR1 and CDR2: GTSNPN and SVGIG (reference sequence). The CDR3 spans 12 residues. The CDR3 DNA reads TGTGCCTGGACAGAAAACACCGGGGAGCTGTTTTTT. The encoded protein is CAWTENTGELFF.

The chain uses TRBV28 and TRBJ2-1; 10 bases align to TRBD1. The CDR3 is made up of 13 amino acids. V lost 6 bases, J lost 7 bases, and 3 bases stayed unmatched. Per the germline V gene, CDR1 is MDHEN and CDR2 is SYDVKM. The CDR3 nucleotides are TGTGCCAGCAGCGCGGGACAGGGGAATGAGCAGTTCTTC. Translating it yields CASSAGQGNEQFF.

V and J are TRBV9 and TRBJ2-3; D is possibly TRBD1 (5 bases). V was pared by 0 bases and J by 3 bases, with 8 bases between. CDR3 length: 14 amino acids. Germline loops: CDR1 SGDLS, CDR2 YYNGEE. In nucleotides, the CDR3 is TGTGCCAGCAGCGTAGTGACAGATACAGATACGCAGTATTTT. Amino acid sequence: CASSVVTDTDTQYF.

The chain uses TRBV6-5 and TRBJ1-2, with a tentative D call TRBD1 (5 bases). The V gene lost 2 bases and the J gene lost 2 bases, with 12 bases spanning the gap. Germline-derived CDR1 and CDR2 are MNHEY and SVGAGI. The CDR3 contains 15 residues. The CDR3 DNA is TGTGCCAGCAGTTACGGGGCAGGAACAAACTATGGCTACACCTTC. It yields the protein CASSYGAGTNYGYTF.

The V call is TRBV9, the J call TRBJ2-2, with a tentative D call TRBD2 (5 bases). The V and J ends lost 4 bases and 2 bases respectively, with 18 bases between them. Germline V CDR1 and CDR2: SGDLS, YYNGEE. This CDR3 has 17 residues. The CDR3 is CASSSGFVGGNTGELFF. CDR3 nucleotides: TGTGCCAGCAGCTCGGGATTTGTGGGCGGAAACACCGGGGAGCTGTTTTTT.

This chain's CDR3 is CASSSTRLVWYNEQFF. CDR3 nucleotide sequence: TGTGCCAGCAGTTCAACCCGACTAGTTTGGTACAATGAGCAGTTCTTC. V usage is TRBV28 and J usage is TRBJ2-1, with D perhaps TRBD2 (6 bases). V lost 4 bases to trimming and J lost 4 bases, with 17 bases between them. The CDR3 is made up of 16 amino acids. Germline V gives CDR1 MDHEN, CDR2 SYDVKM. Drawing the rest from reference TRBV28 and TRBJ2-1, the complete variable domain is DVKVTQSSRYLVKRTGEKVFLECVQDMDHENMFWYRQDPGLGLRLIYFSYDVKMKEKGDIPEGYSVSREKKERFSLILESASTNQTSMYLCASSSTRLVWYNEQFFGPGTRLTVL.

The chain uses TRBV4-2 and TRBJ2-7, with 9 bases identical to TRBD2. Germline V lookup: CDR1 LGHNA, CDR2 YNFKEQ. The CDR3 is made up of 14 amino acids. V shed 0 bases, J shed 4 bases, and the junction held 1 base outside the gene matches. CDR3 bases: TGTGCCAGCAGCCAAGATAGCGGGAGTTACGAGCAGTACTTC. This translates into CASSQDSGSYEQYF.